Described below is a single T cell receptor beta chain sequence and its context. As yet, its antigen is unknown. This specimen belongs to a study of shared clonotypes between healthy human individuals. The material for each subset, its genomic DNA, was split evenly across several immunoSEQ plates. Sorted-subset replicate PCR reactions contained about 200 ng DNA, corresponding to approximately 30,000 T cell genomes. Data came from immunoSEQ multiplex PCR; TCRdb stores just in-frame clones and leaves some out. The profile shows about 2.1 million clones, more than 85% of them singletons. Study-wide findings and caveats: The four-donor shared clonotypes exceeded non-shared clonotypes in generation probability, with non-shared ones scoring lower. The authors sampled blood alone, and tissue repertoires likely differ.

Naive-designated CD8 cells lacked CD45RO, were positively enriched for CCR7, and omitted terminally differentiated effector memory CD45RA+ cells. The V gene lost 5 bases and the J gene lost 4 bases, with 23 bases spanning the gap. Germline V CDR1 and CDR2: MNHEY, SMNVEV (reference sequence). This CDR3 comprises 18 residues. The clonotype comes from a man between 18 and 35 years old in good health. Some clones in this sample may be carry-over from other donors' samples. The J gene is TRBJ1-4, the V gene TRBV27, with D possibly being TRBD1 (6 bases). Sequencing was done on a sample of naive CD8+ T cells from PBMCs. The CDR3 coding sequence is TGTGCCAGCAGTGCCGTCGCGATAAAGGGGGTGGTTAATGAAAAACTGTTTTTT. Encoded protein: CASSAVAIKGVVNEKLFF.